These T cell receptor beta chains were read from a single sample in a study of blood T cell repertoires in COVID-19. The assay was immunoSEQ multiplex PCR, and TCRdb's table has in-frame clones only and misses some. In the table there are 200,000 to 250,000 clones, 88% of which are singletons. Material: PBMCs or T cells enriched from blood (not recorded which). The source is a woman younger than 45 who had been exposed to COVID-19. CDR3s include the opening cysteine and the closing phenylalanine or tryptophan. A D gene is named only where the DNA matches it firmly. Size values are once, few and many counts, or a class for expanded clones, and some rows have none.

TRBJ2-7 | . | once | TRBV9 | CASSPVQGYEQYF | TGTGCCAGCAGCCCGGTCCAGGGCTACGAGCAGTACTTC
TRBJ2-3 | TRBD2 | . | TRBV24-1 | CATSDRRLAGFQDTQYF | TGTGCCACCAGTGATCGTAGACTAGCGGGATTCCAAGATACGCAGTATTTT
TRBJ2-1 | TRBD2 | . | TRBV2 | CATGLADNEQFF | TGTGCCACTGGACTAGCGGACAATGAGCAGTTCTTC
TRBJ1-2 | TRBD1 | once | TRBV10-3 | CAISADRNYGYTF | TGTGCCATCAGTGCGGACAGGAACTATGGCTACACCTTC
TRBJ2-1 | TRBD2 | . | TRBV9 | CASSGGLAEPSYNEQFF | TGTGCCAGCAGCGGCGGACTAGCGGAACCATCCTACAATGAGCAGTTCTTC
TRBJ1-1 | . | . | TRBV28 | CASSLEIRGEAFF | TGTGCCAGCAGTTTGGAGATCAGGGGAGAAGCTTTCTTT
TRBJ1-1 | . | . | TRBV5-1 | CASSLVRQGKRGTEAFF | TGCGCCAGCAGCTTGGTAAGGCAGGGGAAAAGGGGTACTGAAGCTTTCTTT
TRBJ2-2 | . | . | TRBV10-3 | CAISESQRPGELFF | TGTGCCATCAGTGAGTCGCAGCGCCCCGGGGAGCTGTTTTTT
TRBJ1-4 | TRBD1 | once | TRBV5-4 | CASSSDRVLPNEKLFF | TGTGCCAGCAGCTCTGACAGGGTCTTGCCTAATGAAAAACTGTTTTTT
TRBJ1-5 | . | . | TRBV5-1 | CASSFGESNQPQHF | TGCGCCAGCAGCTTCGGGGAGAGCAATCAGCCCCAGCATTTT
TRBJ1-2 | TRBD1 | . | TRBV19 | CASSPAAGQQLGYTF | TGTGCCAGTAGTCCCGCTGCGGGACAGCAACTTGGCTACACCTTC
TRBJ2-7 | TRBD2 | . | TRBV19 | CASSIYASGSQNEQYF | TGTGCCAGTAGTATATATGCTAGCGGGAGTCAGAACGAGCAGTACTTC
TRBJ2-7 | . | . | TRBV18 | CASSPQDSYEQYF | TGTGCCAGCTCACCACAAGACAGCTACGAGCAGTACTTC
TRBJ2-1 | . | . | TRBV27 | CASSLRQRSTYNEQFF | TGTGCCAGCAGTTTAAGACAGAGGTCCACCTACAATGAGCAGTTCTTC
TRBJ1-6 | TRBD1 | . | TRBV19 | CASSMFRQGNRSPLHF | TGTGCCAGTAGTATGTTCCGACAGGGTAATCGGTCACCCCTCCACTTT